Below, 2 T cell receptor beta chains from the same sample are listed, as sequenced in a study of cytomegalovirus exposure and HLA in healthy donors. With 60 Vbeta and 13 Jbeta primers, the PCR was carried out. Profiling relied on immunoSEQ multiplex PCR, and the TCRdb table lists in-frame clones only, not all of them. This table holds over 150,000 clones, 80% found once. Sequenced material: PBMCs. These receptors came from a woman aged 45 to 65 in good health and CMV-seropositive.

V is TRBV5-8 and J is TRBJ2-2; D possibly corresponds to TRBD2 (6 bases). This CDR3 region has 15 residues. Germline V CDR1 and CDR2: SGHTS, YDEGEE. The V end was cut by 0 bases, the J end by 7 bases, with 13 bases between. The CDR3 protein is CASSLARDWGGELFF. The CDR3 DNA reads TGTGCCAGCAGCTTGGCGAGGGACTGGGGCGGGGAGCTGTTTTTT.

V usage is TRBV10-3 and J usage is TRBJ1-2; no clear D. Germline values: CDR1 ENHRY, CDR2 SYGVKD. V lost 5 bases and J 4 bases, leaving 11 bases between the germline ends. CDR3 length equals 13 residues. The CDR3 DNA reads TGTGCCATCAGTCACGACATCTTCTATGGCTACACCTTC. Translating it yields CAISHDIFYGYTF.